The 12 T cell receptor beta chains listed next were all sequenced from one sample in a study of identical twins. Using its own MiXCR run on the 5' RACE reads, TCRdb lists one record per CDR3 protein. Of fewer than 650,000 distinct CDR3 sequences in the sample, under 8.5% were seen once. In addition, the sample was reused for a study of yellow fever vaccine responses in identical twins.

Sequenced sample: PBMCs. Every receptor here comes from a woman aged 18-35 years in good health.

This clonotype has a handful of counts. The gene calls are TRBV12-3 or TRBV12-4 and TRBJ2-2; D is uncertain. The CDR3 runs 14 residues. Trimming shortened V by 2 bases and J by 4 bases, and 8 bases separated the two germline ends. The CDR3 protein is CASSLNRVTGELFF. The CDR3 DNA follows: TGTGCCAGCAGTTTAAACAGAGTCACCGGGGAGCTGTTTTTT.

In this sample, this clonotype turned up many times. V usage is TRBV11-3 and J usage is TRBJ2-5; D may match TRBD1 or TRBD2 (5 bases each). From germline, CDR1 is SGHNT and CDR2 YENEEA. This CDR3 contains 14 residues. V lost 7 bases and J lost 5, with 17 bases in between. The CDR3 loop reads CASTTRESSETQYF. Here the CDR3 DNA reads TGTGCCAGCACCACCAGGGAGTCGTCGGAGACCCAGTACTTC.

This clonotype was seen at least ten times. This sequence joins TRBV5-1 and TRBJ2-1, with D possibly matching TRBD1 (5 bases). Looked up from germline, CDR1 is SGHRS and CDR2 is YFSETQ. V was cut by 0 bases and J by 7 bases, with 11 bases left in between. The CDR3 contains 14 residues. CDR3 sequence reads: CASSLGGAENEQFF. The CDR3 DNA follows: TGCGCCAGCAGCTTGGGTGGGGCCGAGAATGAGCAGTTCTTC.

There are a few counts of this clonotype. As DNA, the CDR3 is TGTGCCAGCAGCTTGGGGACATCGACGGGGAACACTGAAGCTTTCTTT. Residues: CASSLGTSTGNTEAFF. The chain couples TRBV5-4 to TRBJ1-1; TRBD1 might be the D (5 bases). Trimming cost V 0 bases and J 1 base, with 13 bases left between them. The germline V gene encodes CDR1 SGHNT and CDR2 YYREEE (reference sequence). The CDR3 runs 16 residues. Drawing the rest from reference TRBV5-4 and TRBJ1-1, the complete variable domain is ETGVTQSPTHLIKTRGQQVTLRCSSQSGHNTVSWYQQALGQGPQFIFQYYREEENGRGNFPPRFSGLQFPNYSSELNVNALELDDSALYLCASSLGTSTGNTEAFFGQGTRLTVV.

This clonotype was picked up many times. The genes are TRBV10-3 and TRBJ1-2; 7 bases are shared with TRBD1. Germline values: CDR1 ENHRY, CDR2 SYGVKD. This CDR3 comprises 15 residues. V lost 6 bases, J lost 2 bases, and 9 bases stayed unmatched. Here the CDR3 reads CAISLDRDLNYGYTF. In DNA form, the CDR3 reads TGTGCCATCAGCCTTGACAGGGACCTGAACTATGGCTACACCTTC.

This clonotype was observed many times. The V call is TRBV7-9, the J call TRBJ1-3; D is ambiguous. Germline assignment: CDR1 SEHNR and CDR2 FQNEAQ (reference sequence). The CDR3 runs 14 residues. The V end was cut by 5 bases, the J end by 0 bases, with 8 bases between. The CDR3 here is CASSGISSGNTIYF. The CDR3 DNA is TGTGCCAGCAGCGGCATTAGCTCTGGAAACACCATATATTTT.

This clonotype was counted a few times. This chain connects TRBV6-2 or TRBV6-3 to TRBJ1-6, with D maybe TRBD1 (6 bases). The CDR3 covers 14 residues. Trimming shortened V by 2 bases and J by 15 bases, and 17 bases separated the two germline ends. Looked up from germline, CDR1 is MNHEY and CDR2 is SVGEGT. The CDR3 nucleotides are TGTGCCAGCAGTTACCGGAACAGGGTCGGGGGCCTCCACTTT. This sequence encodes CASSYRNRVGGLHF.

Ten or more counts support this clonotype. J is TRBJ2-7 and V is TRBV3-1; no reliable D call. Germline CDR1 is LGHDT and CDR2 is YNNKEL (reference sequence). CDR3 size: 11 residues. V shed 0 bases and J shed 8 bases, with 5 bases lying between them. Here the CDR3 reads CASSQDIKQYF. The CDR3 DNA follows: TGTGCCAGCAGCCAAGACATCAAGCAGTACTTC.

V gene TRBV11-2 combines with J gene TRBJ2-7; 8 bases agree with TRBD2. CDR1 is SGHAT, CDR2 FQNNGV, per germline. CDR3 length equals 14 residues. After removal of 6 bases from V and 0 bases from J, the junction contained 4 bases not matched to a gene. The CDR3 is CASRRGLGSYEQYF. For the CDR3, the DNA is TGTGCCAGCAGGAGGGGACTAGGCTCCTACGAGCAGTACTTC.

The table lists this clonotype with many counts. The V call is TRBV12-3 or TRBV12-4, the J call TRBJ1-2; 8 bases agree with TRBD1. This CDR3 spans 13 amino acids. Germline trimming cut 10 bases from V and 3 bases from J; bases unmatched to any gene: 7. The CDR3 sequence: CATTDREDYGYTF. CDR3 DNA sequence: TGTGCCACCACGGACAGGGAGGACTATGGCTACACCTTC.

The V and J genes are TRBV14 and TRBJ2-4; D is perhaps TRBD1 or TRBD2 (7 bases each). V was shortened by 3 bases and J by 6 bases, with 12 bases between the two germline ends. The V gene's germline CDR1 is SGHDN and CDR2 FVKESK. CDR3 length equals 14 residues. CDR3 DNA: TGTGCCAGCAGCCAGCTCAGGGGGGGAAACATTCAGTACTTC. Its protein is CASSQLRGGNIQYF.

This clonotype has a count of ten or more. The chain recombines TRBV5-1 with TRBJ2-1, with D maybe TRBD1 (6 bases). Trimming shortened V by 1 base and J by 4 bases, and 9 bases separated the two germline ends. The germline CDR1 and CDR2 sequences are SGHRS and YFSETQ. This CDR3 region has 14 residues. Here the CDR3 reads CASSLSTGYNEQFF. The CDR3 region has the DNA TGCGCCAGCAGCTTGTCCACAGGGTACAATGAGCAGTTCTTC. The full variable domain, completed using reference TRBV5-1 and TRBJ2-1, is KAGVTQTPRYLIKTRGQQVTLSCSPISGHRSVSWYQQTPGQGLQFLFEYFSETQRNKGNFPGRFSGRQFSNSRSEMNVSTLELGDSALYLCASSLSTGYNEQFFGPGTRLTVL.